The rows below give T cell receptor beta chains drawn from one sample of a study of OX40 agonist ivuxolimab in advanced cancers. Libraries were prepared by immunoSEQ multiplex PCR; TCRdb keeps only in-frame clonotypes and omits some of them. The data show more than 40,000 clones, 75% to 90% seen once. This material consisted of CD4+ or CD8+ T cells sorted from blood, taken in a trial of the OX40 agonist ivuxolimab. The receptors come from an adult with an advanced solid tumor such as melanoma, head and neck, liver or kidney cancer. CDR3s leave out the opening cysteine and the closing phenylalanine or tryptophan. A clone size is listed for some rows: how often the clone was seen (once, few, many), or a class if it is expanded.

CDR3: ASSLDQEAPIGGYT; size: NA; V: TRBV5-8
CDR3: ASSAGGGWVGETQY; size: few; V: TRBV9
CDR3: ASSQGRSSYNEQF; size: NA; V: TRBV14
CDR3: ASSSDSAQETQY; size: NA; V: TRBV28
CDR3: ASRTGFTYNEQF; size: NA; V: TRBV19
CDR3: ASSPPQWTSYSYEQY; size: NA; V: TRBV28
CDR3: ASSRSRGPGSPLH; size: NA; V: TRBV6-5
CDR3: ASSHGQGGAYEQY; size: NA; V: TRBV27
CDR3: ASSQGRSGTEAF; size: NA; V: TRBV4-2
CDR3: ASIGEMTYNSPLH; size: NA; V: TRBV2
CDR3: ASSEGGGSGNTIY; size: NA; V: TRBV2
CDR3: AWRLGNTIY; size: few; V: TRBV30
CDR3: ASSSGTGVAYEQY; size: NA; V: TRBV7-8
CDR3: ASSPTSGAYNEQF; size: NA; V: TRBV5-1
CDR3: ASSSNGDRETVSYEQY; size: NA; V: TRBV13
CDR3: ATSRDVLGLAGPSTDTQY; size: NA; V: TRBV15
CDR3: ASSHAGGYEQY; size: NA; V: TRBV13
CDR3: AWNGNTGELF; size: NA; V: TRBV30
CDR3: ASSTRRGPSSQDDGYT; size: NA; V: TRBV9
CDR3: ASSPALSSSYEQY; size: once; V: TRBV5-6
CDR3: ASSLNTGELNTGELF; size: NA; V: TRBV13
CDR3: ASSKSGTALPYSNQPQH; size: NA; V: TRBV19
CDR3: ASSPGQGIYEQY; size: NA; V: TRBV5-6
CDR3: ASSQSSVPTYNEQF; size: NA; V: TRBV4-3
CDR3: ASSAYAWEQY; size: NA; V: TRBV6-4
CDR3: ATGYEQY; size: NA; V: TRBV28
CDR3: ASSTDRDEGYGYT; size: NA; V: TRBV28
CDR3: ASSSLSREYEQY; size: NA; V: TRBV5-1
CDR3: ASSYAGWETQY; size: NA; V: TRBV6-5
CDR3: ASSLDRSYEQY; size: NA; V: TRBV7-2
CDR3: ASSESSTGSYEQY; size: NA; V: TRBV10-2
CDR3: ASSLGLVSTDTQY; size: NA; V: TRBV11-2
CDR3: ASSLYGEFGHEQF; size: NA; V: TRBV28
CDR3: ASSVEAGQGAGGELF; size: NA; V: TRBV7-6
CDR3: SVGALTGPRETQY; size: NA; V: TRBV29-1